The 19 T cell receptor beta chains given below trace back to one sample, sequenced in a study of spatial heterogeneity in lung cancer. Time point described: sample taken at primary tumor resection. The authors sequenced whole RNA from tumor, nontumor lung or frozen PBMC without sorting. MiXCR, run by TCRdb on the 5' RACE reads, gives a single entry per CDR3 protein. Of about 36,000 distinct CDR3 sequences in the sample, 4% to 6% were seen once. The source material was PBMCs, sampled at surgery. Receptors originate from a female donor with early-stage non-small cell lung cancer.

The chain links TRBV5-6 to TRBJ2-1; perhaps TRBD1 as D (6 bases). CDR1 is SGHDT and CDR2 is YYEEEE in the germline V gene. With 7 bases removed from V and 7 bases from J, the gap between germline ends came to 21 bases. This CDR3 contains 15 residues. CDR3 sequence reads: CASFPWGPTGNEQFF. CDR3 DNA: TGTGCCAGCTTCCCTTGGGGGCCTACGGGAAATGAGCAGTTCTTC.

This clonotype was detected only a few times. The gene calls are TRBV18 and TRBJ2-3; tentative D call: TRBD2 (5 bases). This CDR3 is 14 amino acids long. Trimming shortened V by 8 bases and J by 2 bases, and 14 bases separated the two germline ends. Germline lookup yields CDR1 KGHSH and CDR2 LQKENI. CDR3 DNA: TGTGCCAGCACCACTAGAATAGCCACAGATACGCAGTATTTT. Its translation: CASTTRIATDTQYF.

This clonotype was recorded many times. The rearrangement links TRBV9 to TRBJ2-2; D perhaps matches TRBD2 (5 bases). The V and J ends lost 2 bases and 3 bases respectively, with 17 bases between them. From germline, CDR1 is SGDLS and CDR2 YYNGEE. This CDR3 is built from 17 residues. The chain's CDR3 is CASSVSPRRRDTGELFF. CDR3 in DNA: TGTGCCAGCAGCGTTTCCCCCAGGAGGCGGGACACCGGGGAGCTGTTTTTT.

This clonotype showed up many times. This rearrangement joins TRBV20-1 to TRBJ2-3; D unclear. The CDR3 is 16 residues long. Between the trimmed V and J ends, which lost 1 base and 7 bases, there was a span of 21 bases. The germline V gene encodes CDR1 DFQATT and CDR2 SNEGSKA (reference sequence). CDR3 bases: TGCAGTGCTAGAGGCCTCGCGATACCGACGAGACATACGCAGTATTTT. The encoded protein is CSARGLAIPTRHTQYF.

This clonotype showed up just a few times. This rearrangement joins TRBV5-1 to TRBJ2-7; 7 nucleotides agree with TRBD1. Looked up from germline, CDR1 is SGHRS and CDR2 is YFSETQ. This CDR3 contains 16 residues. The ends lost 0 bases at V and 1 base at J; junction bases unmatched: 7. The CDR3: CASSLGQGGASYEQYF. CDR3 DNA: TGCGCCAGCAGCTTGGGCCAAGGGGGCGCGTCCTACGAGCAGTACTTC.

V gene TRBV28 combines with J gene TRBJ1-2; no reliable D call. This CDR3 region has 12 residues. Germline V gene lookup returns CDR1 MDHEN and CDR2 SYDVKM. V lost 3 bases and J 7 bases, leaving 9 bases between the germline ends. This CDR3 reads CASSFGRRGYTF. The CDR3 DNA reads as TGTGCCAGCAGTTTCGGCAGACGTGGCTACACCTTC.

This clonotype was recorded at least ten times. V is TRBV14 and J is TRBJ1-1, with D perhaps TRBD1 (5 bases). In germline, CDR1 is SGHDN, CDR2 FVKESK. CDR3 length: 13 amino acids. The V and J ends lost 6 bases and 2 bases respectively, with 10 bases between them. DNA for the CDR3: TGTGCCAGCAGTAAGGGACCAAACACTGAAGCTTTCTTT. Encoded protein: CASSKGPNTEAFF.

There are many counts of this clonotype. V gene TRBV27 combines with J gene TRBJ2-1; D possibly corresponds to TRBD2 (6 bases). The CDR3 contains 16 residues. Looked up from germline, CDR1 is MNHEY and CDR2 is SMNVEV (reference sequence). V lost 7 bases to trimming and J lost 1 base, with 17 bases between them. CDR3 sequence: CASNPWRGVSYNEQFF. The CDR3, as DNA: TGTGCCAGCAACCCTTGGCGCGGGGTGTCCTACAATGAGCAGTTCTTC.

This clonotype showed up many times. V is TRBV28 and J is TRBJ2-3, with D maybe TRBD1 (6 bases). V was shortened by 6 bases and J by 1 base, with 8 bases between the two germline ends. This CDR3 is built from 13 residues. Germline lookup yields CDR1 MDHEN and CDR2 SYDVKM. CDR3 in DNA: TGTGCCAGCAGCAAGGGGGGCACAGATACGCAGTATTTT. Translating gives CASSKGGTDTQYF.

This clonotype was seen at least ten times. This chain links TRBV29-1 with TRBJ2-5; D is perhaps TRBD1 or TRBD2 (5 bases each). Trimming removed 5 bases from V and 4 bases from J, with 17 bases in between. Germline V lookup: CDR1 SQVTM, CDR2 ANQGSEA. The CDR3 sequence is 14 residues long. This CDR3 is CSVSAGAGGETQYF. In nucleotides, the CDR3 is TGCAGCGTTTCTGCCGGGGCTGGCGGAGAGACCCAGTACTTC.

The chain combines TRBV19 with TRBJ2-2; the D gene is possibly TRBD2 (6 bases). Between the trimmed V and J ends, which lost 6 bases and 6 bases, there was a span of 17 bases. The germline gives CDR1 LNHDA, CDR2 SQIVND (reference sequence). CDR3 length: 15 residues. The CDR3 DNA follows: TGTGCCAGTAGACCAACGGGAGCGTGGGCCGGGGAGCTGTTTTTT. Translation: CASRPTGAWAGELFF.

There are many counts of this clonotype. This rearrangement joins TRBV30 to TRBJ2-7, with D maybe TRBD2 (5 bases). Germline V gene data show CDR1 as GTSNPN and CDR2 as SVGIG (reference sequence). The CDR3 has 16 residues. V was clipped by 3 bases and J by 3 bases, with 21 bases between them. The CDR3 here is CAWRHPARTGSYEQYF. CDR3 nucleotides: TGTGCCTGGAGGCATCCGGCCCGGACTGGGAGCTACGAGCAGTACTTC.

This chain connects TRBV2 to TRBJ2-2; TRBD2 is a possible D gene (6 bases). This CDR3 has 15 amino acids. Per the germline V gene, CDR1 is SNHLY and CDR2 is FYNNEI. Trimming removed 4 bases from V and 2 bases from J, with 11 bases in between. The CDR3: CASSALASNTGELFF. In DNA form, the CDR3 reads TGTGCCAGCAGTGCGCTAGCGTCAAACACCGGGGAGCTGTTTTTT.

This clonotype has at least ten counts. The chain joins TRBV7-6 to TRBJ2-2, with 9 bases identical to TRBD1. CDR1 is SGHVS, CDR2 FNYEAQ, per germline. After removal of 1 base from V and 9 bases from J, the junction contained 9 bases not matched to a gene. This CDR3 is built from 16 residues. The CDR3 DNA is TGTGCCAGCAGCTTAGTCCAACAGGGGGCCTCGTGGGAGCTGTTTTTT. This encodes CASSLVQQGASWELFF. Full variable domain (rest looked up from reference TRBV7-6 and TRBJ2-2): GAGVSQSPRYKVTKRGQDVALRCDPISGHVSLYWYRQALGQGPEFLTYFNYEAQQDKSGLPNDRFSAERPEGSISTLTIQRTEQRDSAMYRCASSLVQQGASWELFFGEGSRLTVL.

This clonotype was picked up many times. The CDR3 region is CASSVAGTPRSYEQYF. The DNA of the CDR3 is TGTGCCAGCAGCGTCGCCGGGACTCCGAGATCCTACGAGCAGTACTTC. The rearrangement uses TRBV9 and TRBJ2-7; TRBD2 might be the D (6 bases). Trimming removed 2 bases from V and 1 base from J, with 16 bases in between. Per the germline V gene, CDR1 is SGDLS and CDR2 is YYNGEE. The CDR3 length is 16 residues.

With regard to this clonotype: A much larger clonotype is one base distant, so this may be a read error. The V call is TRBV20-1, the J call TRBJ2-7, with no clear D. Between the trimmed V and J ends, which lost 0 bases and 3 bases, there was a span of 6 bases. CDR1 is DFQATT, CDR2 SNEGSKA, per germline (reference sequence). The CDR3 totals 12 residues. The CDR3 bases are TGCAGTGCTAGAGACCCTGTCTACGAGCAGTACTTC. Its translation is CSARDPVYEQYF.

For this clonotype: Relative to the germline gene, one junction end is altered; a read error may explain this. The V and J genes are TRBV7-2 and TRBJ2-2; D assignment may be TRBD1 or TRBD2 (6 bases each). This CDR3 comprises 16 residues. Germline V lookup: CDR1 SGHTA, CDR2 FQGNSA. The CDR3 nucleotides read TGTGCCAGCCGCTTGGGGGGCAGGGTAAAAACCGGGGAGCTGTTTTTT. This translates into CASRLGGRVKTGELFF.

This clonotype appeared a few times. The DNA for the CDR3 is TGTGCCAGTAGTATAGTTCGAGACAGAGACGACCAGCCCCAGCATTTT. This translates into CASSIVRDRDDQPQHF. This chain links TRBV19 with TRBJ1-5, with a possible D match to TRBD1 (5 bases). Trimming cost V 1 base and J 7 bases, with 17 bases left between them. The CDR3 sequence is 16 residues long. Germline V lookup: CDR1 LNHDA, CDR2 SQIVND (reference sequence).

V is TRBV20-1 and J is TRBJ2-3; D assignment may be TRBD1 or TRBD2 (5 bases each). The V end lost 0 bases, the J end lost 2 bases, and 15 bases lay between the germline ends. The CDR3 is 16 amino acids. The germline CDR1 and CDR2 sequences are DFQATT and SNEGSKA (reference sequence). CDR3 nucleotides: TGCAGTGCTAGAGATTCGAGGGGTACTTCCACAGATACGCAGTATTTT. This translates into CSARDSRGTSTDTQYF.